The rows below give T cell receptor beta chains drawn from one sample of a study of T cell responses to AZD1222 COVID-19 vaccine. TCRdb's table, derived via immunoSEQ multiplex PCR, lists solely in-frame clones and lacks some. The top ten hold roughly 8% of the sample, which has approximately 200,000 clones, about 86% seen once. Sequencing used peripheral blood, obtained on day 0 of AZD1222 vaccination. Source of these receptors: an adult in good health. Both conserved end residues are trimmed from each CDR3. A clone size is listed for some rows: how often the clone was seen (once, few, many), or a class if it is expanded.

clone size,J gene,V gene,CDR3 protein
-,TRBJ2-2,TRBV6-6,ASRARQGTTGELF
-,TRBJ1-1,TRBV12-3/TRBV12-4,ASTLGTEAF
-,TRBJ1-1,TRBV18,ASQNTEAF
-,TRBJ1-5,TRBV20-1,SASLSSPNQPQH
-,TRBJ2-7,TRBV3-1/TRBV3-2,ASSQEGQGNYEQY
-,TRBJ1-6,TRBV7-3,ASSPHPQTILSHSPLH
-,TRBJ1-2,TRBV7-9,ASSSAGGVNYGYT
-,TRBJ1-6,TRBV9,ASSVGRGSPLH
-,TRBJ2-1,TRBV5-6,ASSFTRAGVSYNEQF
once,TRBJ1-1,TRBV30,AWSIGGKLWIEG
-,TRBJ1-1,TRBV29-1,SVYRNTEAF
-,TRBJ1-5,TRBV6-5,ASGGGGWNQPQH
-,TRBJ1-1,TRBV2,ASTRSSAYILNTEAF
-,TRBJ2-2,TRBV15,ATSRDLGQNTGELF